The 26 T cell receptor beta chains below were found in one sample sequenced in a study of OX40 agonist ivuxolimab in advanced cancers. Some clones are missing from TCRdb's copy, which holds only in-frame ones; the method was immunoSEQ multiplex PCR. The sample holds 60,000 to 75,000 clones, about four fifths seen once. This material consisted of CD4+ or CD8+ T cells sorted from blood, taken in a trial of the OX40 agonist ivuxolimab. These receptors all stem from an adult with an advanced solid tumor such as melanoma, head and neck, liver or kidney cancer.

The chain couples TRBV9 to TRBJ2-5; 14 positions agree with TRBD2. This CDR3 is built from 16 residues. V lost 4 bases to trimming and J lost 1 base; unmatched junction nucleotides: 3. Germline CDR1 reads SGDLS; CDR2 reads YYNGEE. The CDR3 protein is CASSPGLAGGQETQYF. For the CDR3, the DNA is TGTGCCAGCAGCCCAGGACTAGCGGGAGGCCAAGAGACCCAGTACTTC. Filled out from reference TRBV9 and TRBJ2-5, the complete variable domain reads DSGVTQTPKHLITATGQRVTLRCSPRSGDLSVYWYQQSLDQGLQFLIQYYNGEERAKGNILERFSAQQFPDLHSELNLSSLELGDSALYFCASSPGLAGGQETQYFGPGTRLLVL.

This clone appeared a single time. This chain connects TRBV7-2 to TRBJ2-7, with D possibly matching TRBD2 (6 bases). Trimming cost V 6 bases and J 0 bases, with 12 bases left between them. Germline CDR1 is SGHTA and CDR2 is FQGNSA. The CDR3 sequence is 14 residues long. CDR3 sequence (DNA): TGTGCCAGCAGACCCGGGACTTCCTCCTACGAGCAGTACTTC. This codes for CASRPGTSSYEQYF.

CDR3 residues: CASSADRGFGYTF. In DNA, the CDR3 is TGTGCCAGCAGCGCGGACAGGGGCTTTGGCTACACCTTC. This chain connects TRBV5-4 to TRBJ1-2; 9 bases map to TRBD1. The CDR3 totals 13 residues. Unmatched junction bases numbered 5, after V lost 4 bases and J lost 7 bases. Germline CDR1 is SGHNT and CDR2 is YYREEE (reference sequence).

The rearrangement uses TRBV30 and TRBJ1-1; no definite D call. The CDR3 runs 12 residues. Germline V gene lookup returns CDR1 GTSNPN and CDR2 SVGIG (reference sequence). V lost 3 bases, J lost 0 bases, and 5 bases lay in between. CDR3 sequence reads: CAWRYLNTEAFF. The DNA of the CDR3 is TGTGCCTGGAGGTACTTGAACACTGAAGCTTTCTTT.

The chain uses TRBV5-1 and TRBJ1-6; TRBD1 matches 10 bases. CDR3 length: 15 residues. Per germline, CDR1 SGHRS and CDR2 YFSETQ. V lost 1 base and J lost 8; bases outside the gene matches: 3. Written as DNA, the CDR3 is TGCGCCAGCAGCTTGTCGGACAGGGGGGATTCACCCCTCCACTTT. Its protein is CASSLSDRGDSPLHF.

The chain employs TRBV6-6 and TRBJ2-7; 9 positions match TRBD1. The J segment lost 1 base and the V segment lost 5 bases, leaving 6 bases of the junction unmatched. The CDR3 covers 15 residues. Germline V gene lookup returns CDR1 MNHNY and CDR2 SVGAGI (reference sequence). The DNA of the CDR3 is TGTGCCAGCAGTACCTGGACAGGGGCATCCTACGAGCAGTACTTC. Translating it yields CASSTWTGASYEQYF.

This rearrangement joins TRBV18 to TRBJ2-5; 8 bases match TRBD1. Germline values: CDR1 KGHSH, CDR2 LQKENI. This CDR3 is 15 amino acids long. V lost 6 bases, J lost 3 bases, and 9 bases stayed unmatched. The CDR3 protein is CASSRAGGAEETQYF. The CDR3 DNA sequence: TGTGCCAGCTCCCGGGCAGGGGGCGCAGAAGAGACCCAGTACTTC.

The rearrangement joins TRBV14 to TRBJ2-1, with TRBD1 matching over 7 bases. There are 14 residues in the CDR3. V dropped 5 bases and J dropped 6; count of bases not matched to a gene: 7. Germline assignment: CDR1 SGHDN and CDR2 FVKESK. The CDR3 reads CASSARQGRNEQFF. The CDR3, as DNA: TGTGCCAGCAGCGCTCGACAGGGCCGCAATGAGCAGTTCTTC.

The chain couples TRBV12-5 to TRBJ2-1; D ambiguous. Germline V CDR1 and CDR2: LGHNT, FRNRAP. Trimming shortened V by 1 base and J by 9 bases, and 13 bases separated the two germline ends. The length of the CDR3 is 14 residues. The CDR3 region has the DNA TGTGCTAGTGGTTTGGAGGGCGTTCCAACTGAGCAGTTCTTC. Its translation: CASGLEGVPTEQFF.

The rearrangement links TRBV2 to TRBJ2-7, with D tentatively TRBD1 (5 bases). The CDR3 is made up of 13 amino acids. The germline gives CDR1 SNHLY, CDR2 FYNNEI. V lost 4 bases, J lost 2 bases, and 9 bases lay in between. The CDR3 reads CASSVQAPYEQYF. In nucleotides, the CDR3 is TGTGCCAGCAGTGTACAGGCCCCCTACGAGCAGTACTTC.

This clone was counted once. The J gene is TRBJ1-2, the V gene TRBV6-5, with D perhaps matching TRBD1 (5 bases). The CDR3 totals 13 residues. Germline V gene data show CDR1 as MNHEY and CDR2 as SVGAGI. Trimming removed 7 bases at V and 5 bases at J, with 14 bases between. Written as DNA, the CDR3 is TGTGCCAGCACCCCCGGGACTGGATATGGCTACACCTTC. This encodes CASTPGTGYGYTF.

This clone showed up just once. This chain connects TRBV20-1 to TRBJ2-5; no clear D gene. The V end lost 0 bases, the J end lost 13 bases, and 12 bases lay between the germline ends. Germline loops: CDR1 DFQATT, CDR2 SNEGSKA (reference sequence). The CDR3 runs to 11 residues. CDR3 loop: CSARDLPNLYF. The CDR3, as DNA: TGCAGTGCTAGAGATTTACCCAACCTGTACTTC.

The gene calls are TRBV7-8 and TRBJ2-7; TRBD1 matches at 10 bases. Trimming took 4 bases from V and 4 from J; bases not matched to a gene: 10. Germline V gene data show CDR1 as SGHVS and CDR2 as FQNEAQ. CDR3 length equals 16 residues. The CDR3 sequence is CASSWFPGTGAYEQYF. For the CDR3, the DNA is TGTGCCAGCAGCTGGTTTCCCGGGACAGGGGCTTACGAGCAGTACTTC.

The CDR3 loop is CASSTGTLREAEKLFF. The CDR3 coding sequence is TGTGCCAGTAGTACCGGGACATTGAGAGAAGCTGAAAAACTGTTTTTT. The chain recombines TRBV19 with TRBJ1-4; tentative D call: TRBD1 (6 bases). The CDR3 has 16 amino acids. The V end was cut by 4 bases, the J end by 7 bases, with 19 bases between. Looked up from germline, CDR1 is LNHDA and CDR2 is SQIVND (reference sequence).

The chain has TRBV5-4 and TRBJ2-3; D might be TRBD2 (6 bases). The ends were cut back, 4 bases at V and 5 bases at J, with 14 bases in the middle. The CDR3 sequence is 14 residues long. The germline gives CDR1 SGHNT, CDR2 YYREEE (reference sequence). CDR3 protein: CASSPGTFGDTQYF. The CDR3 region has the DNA TGTGCCAGCAGCCCCGGGACTTTCGGAGATACGCAGTATTTT.

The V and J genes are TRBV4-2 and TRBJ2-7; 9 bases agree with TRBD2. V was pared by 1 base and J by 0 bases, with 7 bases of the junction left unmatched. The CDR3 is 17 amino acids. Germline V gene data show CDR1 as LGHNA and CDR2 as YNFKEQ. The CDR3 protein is CASSQGIPSGVSYEQYF. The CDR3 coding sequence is TGTGCCAGCAGCCAAGGGATTCCTAGCGGGGTCTCCTACGAGCAGTACTTC.

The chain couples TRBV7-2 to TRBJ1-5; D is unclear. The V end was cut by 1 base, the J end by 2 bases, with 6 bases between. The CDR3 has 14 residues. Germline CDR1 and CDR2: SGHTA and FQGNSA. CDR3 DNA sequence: TGTGCCAGCAGCTTAGAAGGCGGCAATCAGCCCCAGCATTTT. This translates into CASSLEGGNQPQHF.

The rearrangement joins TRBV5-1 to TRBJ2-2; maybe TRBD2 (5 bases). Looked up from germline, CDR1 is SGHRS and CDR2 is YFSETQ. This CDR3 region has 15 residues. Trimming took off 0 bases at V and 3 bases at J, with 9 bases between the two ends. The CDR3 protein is CASSLGLSHTGELFF. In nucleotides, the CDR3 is TGCGCCAGCAGCTTGGGACTAAGCCACACCGGGGAGCTGTTTTTT.

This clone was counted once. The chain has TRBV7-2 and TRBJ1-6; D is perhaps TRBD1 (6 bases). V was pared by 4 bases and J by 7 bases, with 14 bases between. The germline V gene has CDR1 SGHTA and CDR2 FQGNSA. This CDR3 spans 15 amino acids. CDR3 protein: CASSSLQGTNSPLHF. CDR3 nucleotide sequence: TGTGCCAGCAGCTCGTTACAGGGAACCAATTCACCCCTCCACTTT.

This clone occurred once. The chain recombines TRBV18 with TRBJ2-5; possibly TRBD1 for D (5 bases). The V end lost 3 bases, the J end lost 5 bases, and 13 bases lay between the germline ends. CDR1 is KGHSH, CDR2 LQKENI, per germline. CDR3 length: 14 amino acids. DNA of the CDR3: TGTGCCAGCTCACCCCCAGGGTCGAGGGAGACCCAGTACTTC. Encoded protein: CASSPPGSRETQYF.

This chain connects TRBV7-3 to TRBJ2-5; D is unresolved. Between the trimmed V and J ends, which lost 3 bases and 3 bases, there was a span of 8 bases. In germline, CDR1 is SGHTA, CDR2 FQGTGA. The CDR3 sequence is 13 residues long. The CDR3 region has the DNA TGTGCCAGCAGCTTCCGAGAAAAAGAGACCCAGTACTTC. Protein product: CASSFREKETQYF.

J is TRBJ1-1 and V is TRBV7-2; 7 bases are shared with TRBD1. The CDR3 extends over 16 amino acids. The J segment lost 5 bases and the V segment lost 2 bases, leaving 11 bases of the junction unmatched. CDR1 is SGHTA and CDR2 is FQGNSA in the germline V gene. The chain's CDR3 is CASSLTSTGPETEAFF. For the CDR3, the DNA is TGTGCCAGCAGCTTAACCTCGACAGGGCCGGAAACTGAAGCTTTCTTT.

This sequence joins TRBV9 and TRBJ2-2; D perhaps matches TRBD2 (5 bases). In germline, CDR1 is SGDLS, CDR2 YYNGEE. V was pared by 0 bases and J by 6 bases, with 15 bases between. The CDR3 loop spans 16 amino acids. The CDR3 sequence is CASSVEKAEWSGELFF. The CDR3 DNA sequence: TGTGCCAGCAGCGTAGAAAAAGCGGAGTGGTCCGGGGAGCTGTTTTTT.

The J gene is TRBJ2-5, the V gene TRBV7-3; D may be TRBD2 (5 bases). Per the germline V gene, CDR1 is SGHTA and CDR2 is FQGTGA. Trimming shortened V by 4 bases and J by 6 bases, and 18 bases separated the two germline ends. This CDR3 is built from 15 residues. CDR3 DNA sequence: TGTGCCAGCAGCTCCGGGCCACAATACGGGAAGACCCAGTACTTC. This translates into CASSSGPQYGKTQYF.

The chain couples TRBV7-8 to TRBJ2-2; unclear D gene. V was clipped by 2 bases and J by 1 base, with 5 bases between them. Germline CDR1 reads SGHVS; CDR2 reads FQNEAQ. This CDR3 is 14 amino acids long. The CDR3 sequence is CASSLSGNTGELFF. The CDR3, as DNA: TGTGCCAGCAGCTTATCAGGGAACACCGGGGAGCTGTTTTTT.

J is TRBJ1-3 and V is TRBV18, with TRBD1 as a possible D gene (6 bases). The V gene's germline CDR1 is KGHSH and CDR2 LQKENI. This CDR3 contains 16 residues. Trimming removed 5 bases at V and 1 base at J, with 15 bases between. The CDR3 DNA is TGTGCCAGCTCAGCCGCCACAGGGTCGTCTGGAAACACCATATATTTT. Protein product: CASSAATGSSGNTIYF.